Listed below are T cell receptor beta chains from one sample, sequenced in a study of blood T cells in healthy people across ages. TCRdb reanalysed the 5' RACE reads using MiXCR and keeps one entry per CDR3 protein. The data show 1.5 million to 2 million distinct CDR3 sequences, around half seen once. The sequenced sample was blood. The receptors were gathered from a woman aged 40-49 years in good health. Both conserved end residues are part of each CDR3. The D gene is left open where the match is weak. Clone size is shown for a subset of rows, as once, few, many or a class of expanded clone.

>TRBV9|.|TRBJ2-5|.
CASSGVSRSQETQYF
TGTGCCAGCAGCGGGGTTAGCAGATCACAAGAGACCCAGTACTTC
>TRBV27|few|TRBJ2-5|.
CASRAGAETQYF
TGTGCCAGCAGGGCAGGGGCAGAGACCCAGTACTTC
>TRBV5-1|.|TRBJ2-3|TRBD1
CASRPTGVDTQYF
TGCGCCAGCAGACCGACAGGGGTAGATACGCAGTATTTT
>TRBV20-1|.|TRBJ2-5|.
CSARDPSPQETQYF
TGCAGTGCTAGAGATCCTAGTCCCCAAGAGACCCAGTACTTC
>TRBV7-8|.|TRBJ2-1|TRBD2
CASSLRGGLGPEQFF
TGTGCCAGCAGCTTACGGGGGGGCCTCGGTCCTGAGCAGTTCTTC
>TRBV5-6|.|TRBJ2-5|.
CASSLGDGGFRETQYF
TGTGCCAGCAGCTTGGGAGATGGGGGATTTCGAGAGACCCAGTACTTC
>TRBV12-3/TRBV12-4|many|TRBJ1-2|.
CASSLGESGYTF
TGTGCCAGCAGTTTAGGAGAGAGTGGCTACACCTTC
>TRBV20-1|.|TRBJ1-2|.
CSASDPTGYGYTF
TGCAGTGCTAGTGACCCCACGGGCTATGGCTACACCTTC
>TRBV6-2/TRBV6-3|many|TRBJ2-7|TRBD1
CASRGTGSSYEQYF
TGTGCCAGCAGGGGGACAGGGAGCTCCTACGAGCAGTACTTC
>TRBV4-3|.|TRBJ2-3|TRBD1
CASSQTGTGFRGDTQYF
TGCGCCAGCAGCCAGACCGGGACAGGGTTCCGGGGAGATACGCAGTATTTT
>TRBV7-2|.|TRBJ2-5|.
CGSSLFQETQYF
TGTGGCAGCAGCTTGTTTCAAGAGACCCAGTACTTC
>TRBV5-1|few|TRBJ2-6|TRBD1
CASSPETGRANVLTF
TGCGCCAGCAGCCCGGAGACAGGGCGGGCCAACGTCCTGACTTTC
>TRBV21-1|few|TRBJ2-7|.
CASSKVWTGKCDEQYF
TGTGCCAGCAGCAAAGTTTGGACAGGGAAATGCGACGAGCAGTACTTC
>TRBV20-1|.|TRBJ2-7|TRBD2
CSASGGSGSTQTYEQYF
TGCAGTGCTAGCGGTGGTAGCGGGAGTACTCAAACCTACGAGCAGTACTTC
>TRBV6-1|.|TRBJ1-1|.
CASSEAPSLVNTEAFF
TGTGCCAGCAGTGAAGCACCGTCCTTAGTAAACACTGAAGCTTTCTTT
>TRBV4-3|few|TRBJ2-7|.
CASSQDSGGVYYEQYF
TGCGCCAGCAGCCAAGATTCCGGGGGAGTCTACTACGAGCAGTACTTC
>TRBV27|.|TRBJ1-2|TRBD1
CASSERQGAGGGYTF
TGTGCCAGCAGTGAGCGACAGGGGGCCGGGGGTGGCTACACCTTC
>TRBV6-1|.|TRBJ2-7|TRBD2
CASSETRGQRGSIEFFYEQYF
TGTGCCAGCAGTGAGACGAGGGGTCAGCGGGGCTCTATTGAATTTTTCTACGAGCAGTACTTC
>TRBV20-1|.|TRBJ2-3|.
CSARPSQTDTQYF
TGCAGTGCTAGACCTTCCCAAACAGATACGCAGTATTTT
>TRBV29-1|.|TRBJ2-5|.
CSVDVGGLSYGQYF
TGCAGCGTTGATGTTGGGGGGCTGTCCTACGGGCAGTACTTC
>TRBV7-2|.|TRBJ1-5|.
CASSRRVMAYQGNQPQHF
TGTGCCAGCAGCCGGAGGGTAATGGCATATCAGGGCAATCAGCCCCAGCATTTT
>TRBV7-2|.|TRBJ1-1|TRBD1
CASSSRSRQGARYTEAFF
TGTGCCAGCAGCTCCAGAAGTCGGCAGGGGGCAAGGTACACTGAAGCTTTCTTT
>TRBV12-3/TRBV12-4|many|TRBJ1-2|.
CASSLAYGYTF
TGTGCCAGCAGCTTAGCCTATGGCTACACCTTC
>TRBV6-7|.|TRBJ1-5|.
CASSSPEFNQPQHF
TGTGCCAGCAGTTCCCCAGAGTTCAATCAGCCCCAGCATTTT
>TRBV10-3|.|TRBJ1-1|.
CAIGEEGGRRSLAFF
TGTGCCATAGGGGAGGAGGGAGGACGCCGAAGTCTGGCTTTCTTT
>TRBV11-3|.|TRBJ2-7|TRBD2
CASRERGGIKQYF
TGTGCCAGCAGGGAGCGGGGGGGTATCAAGCAGTACTTC
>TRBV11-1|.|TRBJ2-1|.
CASSEGLFAYNEQFF
TGTGCCAGCAGTGAAGGACTGTTTGCCTACAATGAGCAGTTCTTC
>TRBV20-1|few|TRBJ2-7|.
CSARPGPSTSYEQYF
TGCAGTGCTAGGCCGGGACCAAGTACCTCCTACGAGCAGTACTTC
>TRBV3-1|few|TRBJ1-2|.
CASSQEGRLRPTNGYTF
TGTGCCAGCAGCCAAGAAGGGCGGCTCAGGCCTACGAATGGCTACACCTTC
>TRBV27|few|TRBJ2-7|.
CASSLSLQSSYEQYF
TGTGCCAGCAGTTTATCGTTGCAGAGCTCCTACGAGCAGTACTTC
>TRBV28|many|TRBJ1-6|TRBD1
CASRDSNSPLHF
TGTGCCAGCCGGGACAGTAATTCACCCCTCCACTTT
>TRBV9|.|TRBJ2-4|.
CASSVAGQTGNIQYF
TGTGCCAGCAGCGTAGCCGGGCAAACGGGGAACATTCAGTACTTC
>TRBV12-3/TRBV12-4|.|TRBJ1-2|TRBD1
CASTPTGTGGYGYTF
TGTGCCAGCACCCCGACCGGGACAGGGGGCTATGGCTACACCTTC
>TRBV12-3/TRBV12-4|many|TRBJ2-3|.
CASSFSRGPGDTQYF
TGTGCCAGCAGTTTTTCGCGGGGCCCTGGGGATACGCAGTATTTT
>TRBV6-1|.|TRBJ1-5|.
CASLGQRTQPQHF
TGTGCCAGCCTGGGGCAACGAACTCAGCCCCAGCATTTT
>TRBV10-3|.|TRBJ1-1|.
CAISHHPDSREAFF
TGTGCCATCAGCCACCATCCCGACAGCCGGGAAGCTTTCTTT
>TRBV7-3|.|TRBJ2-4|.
CASSSGPENIQYF
TGTGCCAGCAGCTCCGGACCTGAAAACATTCAGTACTTC
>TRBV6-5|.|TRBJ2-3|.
CASSYTASARTQYF
TGTGCCAGCAGTTACACCGCCTCGGCTCGTACGCAGTATTTT
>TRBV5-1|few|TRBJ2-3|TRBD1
CASSLGGTGPDTQYF
TGCGCCAGCAGCTTGGGAGGGACAGGGCCAGATACGCAGTATTTT
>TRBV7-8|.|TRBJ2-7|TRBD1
CASSPDRGLHEQYF
TGTGCCAGCAGCCCAGACAGGGGGCTCCACGAGCAGTACTTC
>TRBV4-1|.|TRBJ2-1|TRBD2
CASSQGLAGPTYNEQFF
TGCGCCAGCAGCCAGGGACTAGCGGGGCCTACCTACAATGAGCAGTTCTTC
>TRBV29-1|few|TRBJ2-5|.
CSVDYVRGETQYF
TGCAGCGTTGATTACGTCCGGGGAGAGACCCAGTACTTC
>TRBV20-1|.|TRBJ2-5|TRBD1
CSAPDRVNQETQYF
TGCAGTGCCCCCGACAGGGTAAACCAAGAGACCCAGTACTTC
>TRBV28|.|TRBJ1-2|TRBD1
CASSLGTAEIYGYTF
TGTGCCAGCAGTTTGGGGACAGCAGAGATCTATGGCTACACCTTC
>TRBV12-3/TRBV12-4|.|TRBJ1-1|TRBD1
CASSHPPGQGVTEAFF
TGTGCCAGCAGCCACCCGCCGGGACAGGGTGTCACTGAAGCTTTCTTT
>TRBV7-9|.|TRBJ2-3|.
CANSGGATDTQYF
TGTGCCAACTCCGGGGGAGCCACAGATACGCAGTATTTT
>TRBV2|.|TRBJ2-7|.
CASKGQPYEQYF
TGTGCCAGCAAAGGACAGCCCTACGAGCAGTACTTC
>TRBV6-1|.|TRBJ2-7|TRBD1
CASSGLRDRGFYEQYF
TGTGCCAGCAGTGGACTCCGGGACAGGGGATTCTACGAGCAGTACTTC
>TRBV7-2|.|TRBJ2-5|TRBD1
CASSLTKGGSGTQYF
TGTGCCAGCAGCTTGACTAAAGGGGGCTCAGGGACCCAGTACTTC
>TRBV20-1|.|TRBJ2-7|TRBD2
CSALAGASSYEQYF
TGCAGTGCTTTAGCGGGGGCAAGCTCCTACGAGCAGTACTTC
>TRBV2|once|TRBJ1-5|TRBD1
CASSRTGGRDQPQHF
TGTGCCAGCAGCAGGACAGGGGGAAGGGATCAGCCCCAGCATTTT
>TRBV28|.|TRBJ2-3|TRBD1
CASSEWTGGTDTQYF
TGTGCCAGCAGTGAATGGACAGGGGGCACAGATACGCAGTATTTT
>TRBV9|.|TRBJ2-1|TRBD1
CASSVGGQGFDEQFF
TGTGCCAGCAGCGTAGGGGGACAGGGTTTCGATGAGCAGTTCTTC
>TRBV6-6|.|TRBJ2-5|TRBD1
CASRSTGKETQYF
TGTGCCAGCAGGTCGACAGGGAAAGAGACCCAGTACTTC
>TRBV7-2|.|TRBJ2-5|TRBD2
CASSIRLAETQYF
TGTGCCAGCAGCATTAGACTAGCCGAGACCCAGTACTTC
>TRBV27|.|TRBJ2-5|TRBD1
CASPLKLDRGVLETQYF
TGTGCCAGCCCCTTAAAACTAGACAGGGGGGTATTAGAGACCCAGTACTTC
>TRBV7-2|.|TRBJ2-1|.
CASSPGTYPRYLQFF
TGTGCCAGCAGCCCAGGGACTTACCCCAGATATTTGCAGTTCTTC
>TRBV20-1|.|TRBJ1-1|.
CSARRDLNTEAFF
TGCAGTGCTAGGAGGGACCTGAACACTGAAGCTTTCTTT